This T cell receptor (beta chain) was captured by sequencing in a study of cytomegalovirus exposure and HLA in healthy donors. Overall study context: T cells numbering about 180 million yielded 95 million to 140 million unique TCR beta sequences in an earlier analysis.

Concerning this clone itself: The antigen remains undetermined.

The PCR had 60 Vbeta and 13 Jbeta primers. Assay used: immunoSEQ multiplex PCR; TCRdb lists only in-frame clones, some missing. There are under 200,000 clones in the sample; 79% occur only once, and under 0.75% lies in the top ten. Notes on the study in general: Through in vitro validation, three CMV-associated chains were shown to be specific for CMV antigens. Analysis performed later found 16,951 TCR beta sequences associated with HLA alleles at 0.05 false discovery rate.

The V gene end was trimmed by 2 bases and the J gene end by 1 base; junction bases not matched to a gene: 6. This CDR3 comprises 16 residues. Germline values: CDR1 LGHNT, CDR2 FRNRAP. The sequencing input was PBMCs. The sequence was collected from a woman aged 40 to 55 in good health and CMV-seronegative. The gene calls are TRBV12-5 and TRBJ1-1; the match to TRBD1 covers 8 bases. CDR3 loop: CASGLIRTGRNTEAFF. The CDR3 nucleotides are TGTGCTAGTGGTTTGATTCGGACAGGGAGGAACACTGAAGCTTTCTTT.